The sequence of this T cell receptor (beta chain) was determined in a study of early T cells in non-severe SARS-CoV-2 infection. Study-level background: Sequenced material consisted of bulk RNA (from unsorted whole blood), and chains were unpaired. Study observations and caveats: Comparison of clonotypes with VDJdb favored anti-spike CD8 responses while missing private and CD4 specificities.

Germline assignment: CDR1 MNHEY and CDR2 SVGAGI. This CDR3 comprises 15 residues. Trimming cost V 0 bases and J 5 bases; bases outside gene matches: 6. Each cDNA molecule carried a unique molecular identifier. TCRdb re-called the 5' RACE reads through MiXCR, storing one row per CDR3 protein. The sample includes 70,000 or so distinct CDR3 sequences, 9.5% to 15% of them seen just once. This clonotype was counted ten times or more. The antigen remains undetermined. The rearrangement joins TRBV6-5 to TRBJ2-5; 7 bases agree with TRBD2. The sequence was collected from an adult who was a healthcare worker with PCR-confirmed SARS-CoV-2 infection or an uninfected control (not recorded which). The sequenced material came from whole blood. The CDR3 region has the DNA TGTGCCAGCAGTTACTCTTTAGAGGGAGGGGAGACCCAGTACTTC. Its protein product is CASSYSLEGGETQYF.